These 15 T cell receptor beta chains share one sample of origin, sequenced in a study of cytomegalovirus exposure and HLA in healthy donors. The PCR contained 60 Vbeta and 13 Jbeta primers. Measured with immunoSEQ multiplex PCR; TCRdb has only the in-frame clones, and not every one. The sample yields about 170,000 clones, around 80% seen once. The sample was PBMCs. These TCRs come from a male donor in good health and CMV-seronegative.

The CDR3 loop is CASSLGGYGSSYEQYF. The DNA of the CDR3 is TGTGCCAGCAGCTTAGGGGGCTACGGCAGCTCCTACGAGCAGTACTTC. The chain joins TRBV7-2 to TRBJ2-7, with D possibly matching TRBD1 (5 bases). V was shortened by 1 base and J by 0 bases, with 13 bases between the two germline ends. CDR1 and CDR2 from the germline V gene are SGHTA and FQGNSA. This CDR3 has 16 amino acids. The complete variable domain, with remaining parts taken from reference TRBV7-2 and TRBJ2-7, reads GAGVSQSPSNKVTEKGKDVELRCDPISGHTALYWYRQSLGQGLEFLIYFQGNSAPDKSGLPSDRFSAERTGGSVSTLTIQRTQQEDSAVYLCASSLGGYGSSYEQYFGPGTRLTVT.

The chain uses TRBV11-2 and TRBJ2-1, with 11 bases that match TRBD2. This CDR3 is built from 15 residues. With V trimmed by 7 bases and J by 8 bases, 10 bases remained unmatched. Germline assignment: CDR1 SGHAT and CDR2 FQNNGV. This CDR3 is CASMPIAGGPHEQFF. CDR3 nucleotide sequence: TGTGCCAGCATGCCAATAGCGGGGGGGCCACATGAGCAGTTCTTC.

The J gene is TRBJ1-1, the V gene TRBV4-1; possibly TRBD1 for D (5 bases). CDR1 is MGHRA and CDR2 is YSYEKL in the germline V gene. Deletions cut 1 base from V and 1 base from J, with 10 bases between. CDR3 length: 15 amino acids. CDR3 loop: CASSQGGAGNTEAFF. CDR3 sequence (DNA): TGCGCCAGCAGCCAAGGTGGGGCAGGGAACACTGAAGCTTTCTTT.

The chain couples TRBV25-1 to TRBJ2-1; maybe TRBD1 (5 bases). Germline V CDR1 and CDR2: MGHDK, SYGVNS. The CDR3 is 15 amino acids. The ends were cut back, 2 bases at V and 3 bases at J, with 11 bases in the middle. The CDR3 loop reads CASSERGRGYNEQFF. CDR3 DNA sequence: TGTGCCAGCAGTGAAAGGGGCAGAGGCTACAATGAGCAGTTCTTC.

The chain couples TRBV11-2 to TRBJ2-2; the match to TRBD1 covers 7 bases. The CDR3 has 16 amino acids. CDR1 is SGHAT, CDR2 FQNNGV, per germline. V was clipped by 1 base and J by 8 bases; unmatched bases: 10. CDR3 loop: CASSLVPAGGKGELFF. CDR3 DNA: TGTGCCAGCAGCTTAGTTCCGGCAGGGGGAAAGGGGGAGCTGTTTTTT. Variable domain in full (rest from reference TRBV11-2 and TRBJ2-2): EAGVAQSPRYKIIEKRQSVAFWCNPISGHATLYWYQQILGQGPKLLIQFQNNGVVDDSQLPKDRFSAERLKGVDSTLKIQPAKLEDSAVYLCASSLVPAGGKGELFFGEGSRLTVL.

The chain recombines TRBV6-5 with TRBJ1-4; 9 bases are a match to TRBD1. The germline V gene has CDR1 MNHEY and CDR2 SVGAGI. Trimming took 5 bases from V and 8 from J; bases not matched to a gene: 9. The CDR3 covers 15 residues. Written as DNA, the CDR3 is TGTGCCAGCAGTACTAACAGGGGGCAGGGCGAAAAACTGTTTTTT. It yields the protein CASSTNRGQGEKLFF.

The CDR3 reads CASSSLQGSGYTF. CDR3 nucleotides: TGTGCCAGCAGTTCCCTACAGGGGTCCGGCTACACCTTC. J is TRBJ1-2 and V is TRBV6-5, with 7 nucleotides matching TRBD1. The CDR3 is 13 residues long. V lost 4 bases, J lost 8 bases, and 7 bases stayed unmatched. In germline, CDR1 is MNHEY, CDR2 SVGAGI.

This chain links TRBV16 with TRBJ1-3; perhaps TRBD1 as D (6 bases). This CDR3 region has 15 residues. Trimming took 4 bases from V and 0 from J, leaving 10 bases between them. In germline, CDR1 is KGHSY, CDR2 FQNENV. The CDR3 coding sequence is TGTGCCAGCAGCCCAGGGGCCACCTCTGGAAACACCATATATTTT. It specifies CASSPGATSGNTIYF.

The table lists this clone with a few counts. The J gene is TRBJ2-7, the V gene TRBV6-5; TRBD2 aligns across 10 bases. The germline V gene has CDR1 MNHEY and CDR2 SVGAGI. The CDR3 is 15 residues long. V was clipped by 3 bases and J by 3 bases; unmatched bases: 5. CDR3 amino acids: CASSYSSGGLYEQYF. CDR3 DNA sequence: TGTGCCAGCAGTTATTCTAGCGGGGGCCTCTACGAGCAGTACTTC.

The rearrangement joins TRBV5-1 to TRBJ2-7; TRBD2 agrees at 14 bases. CDR3 length equals 15 residues. V lost 4 bases to trimming and J lost 4 bases; unmatched junction nucleotides: 4. Germline CDR1 is SGHRS and CDR2 is YFSETQ. DNA of the CDR3: TGCGCCAGCAGCACCGGACTAGCGGGGGGTTACGAGCAGTACTTC. Its translation: CASSTGLAGGYEQYF.

This chain joins TRBV6-4 and TRBJ2-4, with D possibly matching TRBD2 (5 bases). The ends were cut back, 7 bases at V and 0 bases at J, with 16 bases in the middle. CDR3 length: 16 amino acids. CDR1 is MRHNA, CDR2 SNTAGT, per germline. This CDR3 is CASMITGSKAKNIQYF. The DNA of the CDR3 is TGTGCCAGCATGATAACGGGGAGTAAAGCCAAAAACATTCAGTACTTC.

CDR3 region: CASSQSLDRNTGELFF. For the CDR3, the DNA is TGCGCCAGCAGCCAGTCCCTGGACAGGAACACCGGGGAGCTGTTTTTT. The genes are TRBV4-1 and TRBJ2-2; D might be TRBD1 (6 bases). The CDR3 has 16 amino acids. Germline V lookup: CDR1 MGHRA, CDR2 YSYEKL. The ends were cut back, 3 bases at V and 1 base at J, with 12 bases in the middle.

The chain links TRBV12-1 to TRBJ1-4; TRBD1, the D gene given by the table, was not confirmed from the DNA. TRBV12-1 is flagged as a pseudogene. The CDR3 contains 15 residues. This CDR3 is CASSSPGTGNEKLFF. The DNA of the CDR3 is TGTGCCAGCAGCTCCCCCGGGACAGGAAATGAAAAACTGTTTTTT.

The sample holds a few counts of this clone. The CDR3, as DNA: TGTGCCAGCAGTTCGAGGAGGGGAGCCAAAAACATTCAGTACTTC. Protein product: CASSSRRGAKNIQYF. The chain joins TRBV27 to TRBJ2-4, with TRBD2 as a possible D gene (6 bases). Germline CDR1 is MNHEY and CDR2 is SMNVEV (reference sequence). The CDR3 extends over 15 amino acids. V lost 4 bases and J 0 bases, leaving 10 bases between the germline ends.

This clone has more than one count but fewer than ten. CDR3 DNA sequence: TGTGCCAGCAGGCCGGGACAGGCCCCTAATTCACCCCTCCACTTT. Protein: CASRPGQAPNSPLHF. The chain employs TRBV6-1 and TRBJ1-6, with 8 bases that match TRBD1. Germline trimming cut 6 bases from V and 6 bases from J; bases unmatched to any gene: 7. In germline, CDR1 is MNHNS, CDR2 SASEGT. This CDR3 comprises 15 residues.